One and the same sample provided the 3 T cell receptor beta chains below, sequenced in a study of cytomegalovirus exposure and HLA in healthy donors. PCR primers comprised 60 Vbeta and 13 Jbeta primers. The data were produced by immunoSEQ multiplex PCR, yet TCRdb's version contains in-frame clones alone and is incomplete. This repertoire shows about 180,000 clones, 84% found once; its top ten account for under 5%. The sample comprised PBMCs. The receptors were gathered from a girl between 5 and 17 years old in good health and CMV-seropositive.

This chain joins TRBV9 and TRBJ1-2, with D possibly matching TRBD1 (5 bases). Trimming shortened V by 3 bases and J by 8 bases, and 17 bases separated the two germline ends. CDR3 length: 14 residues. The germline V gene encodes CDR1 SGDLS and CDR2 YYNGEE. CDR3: CASSAREGLRGYTF. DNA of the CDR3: TGTGCCAGCAGCGCCCGGGAGGGGCTTAGAGGCTACACCTTC.

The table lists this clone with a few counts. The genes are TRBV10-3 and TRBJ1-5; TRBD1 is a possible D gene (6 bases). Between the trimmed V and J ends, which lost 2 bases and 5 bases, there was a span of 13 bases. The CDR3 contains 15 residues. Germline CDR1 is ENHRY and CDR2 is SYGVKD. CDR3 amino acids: CAISEVGGADQPQHF. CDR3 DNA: TGTGCCATCAGTGAGGTTGGGGGGGCTGATCAGCCCCAGCATTTT.

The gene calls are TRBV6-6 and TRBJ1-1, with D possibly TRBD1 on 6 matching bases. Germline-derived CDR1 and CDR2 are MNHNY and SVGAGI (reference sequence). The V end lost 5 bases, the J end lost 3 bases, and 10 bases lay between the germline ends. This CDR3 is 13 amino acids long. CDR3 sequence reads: CASSPRTDTEAFF. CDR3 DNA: TGTGCCAGCAGTCCAAGGACAGACACTGAAGCTTTCTTT.